This T cell receptor beta chain emerged from a study of shared clonotypes between healthy human individuals. Study summary: Aged between 18 and 49, the donors were two women and a few men. Points from the study as a whole: Among several donors, roughly 5.5% of naive CD4 clonotypes were found in common.

Method: immunoSEQ multiplex PCR; TCRdb's copy keeps in-frame clones and lacks some. Of roughly 1 million clones in the sample, about 70% were seen once. About this clone itself: The target antigen is unknown.

The receptor was derived from a man aged 18 to 30 in good health. The sample comprised memory CD4+ T cells sorted from blood. Subset defined: CD45RA-negative fraction.

The DNA of the CDR3 is TGTGCCAGTACAGCGGGGGGTGGCGCTGGTTCGGAGACCCAGTACTTC. Protein product: CASTAGGGAGSETQYF. This rearrangement joins TRBV28 to TRBJ2-5; 9 nucleotides match TRBD2. The germline V gene has CDR1 MDHEN and CDR2 SYDVKM. CDR3 length: 16 residues. J was trimmed by 5 bases and V by 9 bases; bases with no gene match: 16.